This TCR beta chain comes out of a study of shared clonotypes between healthy human individuals (dated by TCRdb to the early 2020s). Notes on the research overall: The cohort included three men and two women between 18 and 49 years of age. To estimate repertoire size and how much clonotype sharing occurs between individuals, the study deeply sequenced the blood TCR repertoires of about five healthy adults. For each donor, CD4 naive and CD4 memory were each run on three plates, CD8 naive on two plates, and CD8 memory on one plate. To increase sequencing depth and limit assay-specific biases, different laboratories used diverse techniques to prepare libraries and sequence TCR repertoires. Leukapheresis yielded between about 0.85 and 9 billion PBMCs per donor.

In the case of this clone: Its cognate antigen has yet to be identified. No qualities accompany the bases; no much larger clone lies one base away.

For the CD8 naive samples, CD45RO-negative cells were positively selected for CCR7, yielding a CD45RA+CCR7+ population from which TemRA cells were excluded. Healthy HIV-negative adults with no recently reported acute infections or vaccinations were included as donors. All donors were Caucasian adults living in Nashville, Tennessee, USA. Blood was collected by leukapheresis, and PBMCs were isolated by Ficoll-Histopaque density gradient centrifugation and then cryopreserved in liquid nitrogen vapor phase. Analytical flow cytometry was used to check the purity and quantity of each magnetically sorted T cell population. Genomic DNA was isolated from every sorted fraction and measured by UV absorbance on a Nanodrop 2000c. Overall results and qualifications from the work: When a few donors were compared, the shared fraction of clonotypes was about 5% for naive CD4, approximately 3.5% for naive CD8, about 2.5% for memory CD4, and around 0.4% for memory CD8. Even with the large sequencing depth, rarefaction of the sorted-subset datasets indicated that sequencing was incomplete. Naive subsets generally had larger estimated clonotype richness than memory subsets did. Because the study included a small number of donors, the genetic and exposure-history diversity represented was limited. Compared with non-shared clonotypes, clonotypes shared by all four sorted-subset donors had higher generation probabilities. Pairwise subsampling led to the expectation that sequencing depth would affect the degree of clonotype sharing among donors. Sampling was limited to blood, and TCR repertoires in tissue likely differ from TCR repertoires in blood.

TCR CDR3 regions were amplified from genomic DNA by multiplex PCR using the deep immunoSEQ assay. Extracted genomic DNA from each cell subset was spread evenly across all wells of several immunoSEQ 96-well plates, with each plate serving as a replicate. For sorted subsets, each replicate PCR was loaded with 200 to 250 ng genomic DNA, equivalent to 32,000 or so T cell genomes. The purified libraries were quantified using a Qubit 3.0 fluorometer, sized with a Bioanalyzer 2100, and then quantified again using the KAPA Library Quantification kit. A separate single-read 150-cycle Illumina NextSeq 550 flow cell was used to sequence each immunoSEQ 96-well plate. The original pipeline was this. Because the immunoSEQ output included only junctional sequences and no quality scores, the filtering could not be the same as the filtering used for full-length reads. To assign V/J genes and CDR3, sequences were annotated against IMGT germline references using PyIR, a Python wrapper for IgBLAST v1.9. Reads with weak V/J assignments (E-value above 1e-6), missing CDR3, stop codons, out-of-frame junctions, or ambiguous translated residues were removed. V3J clonotypes were defined by identical inferred V gene, J gene, and CDR3 amino acid sequence. The percentage overlap between two repertoires was calculated by dividing the number of shared unique clonotypes by the size of the smaller repertoire. Repertoire richness was assessed with RTK rarefaction, the Chao1 estimator, and Recon v2.1 estimates of unobserved clonotypes. For all TCRbeta clonotypes obtained by the gDNA method from a handful of donors, generation probabilities were computed with OLGA. TCRdb took over this immuneACCESS table, retaining in-frame rearrangements with V and J assigned. Such tables are incomplete; in checked studies, under half of the missing clones stem from an unresolved V gene, and the remainder is unexplained. D and trimming were read from the DNA, whereas the V and J calls and clone size are those reported in that table. The sample records about 2,200,000 clones, 90% to 95% of which are singletons. Under 2% of the sample belongs to the ten largest clones.

The sequenced sample was naive CD8+ T cells from PBMCs. The cell subset or site label, as the study defines it: CD45RA+CCR7+. The receptor was derived from a man younger than 35 in good health. Some clones in this sample may be carry-over from other donors' samples.

The CDR3 region has the sequence CASISNRVPNYGYTF. Read as DNA, the sequence is TGTGCCAGCATTTCAAACAGGGTCCCTAACTATGGCTACACCTTC. The chain is encoded by TRBV6-6 joined to TRBJ1-2, and the D gene may be TRBD1, 6 bases matching. The CDR1 and CDR2 encoded by the germline V gene (reference sequence) are MNHNY and SVGAGI. Measured from the cysteine to the phenylalanine, the CDR3 is 15 residues long. The DNA shown is the 45-base CDR3, in frame from base 1. Trimming costs V 7 bases and J 0 bases, and their ends lie 15 bases apart.